Following are 24 T cell receptor beta chains from one sample sequenced in a study of blood T cells in healthy people across ages. The second PCR ran roughly 6 to 12 cycles with a sample-barcoded 5' primer and J-beta primers. TCRdb reprocessed the 5' RACE reads via MiXCR and lists one record per CDR3 protein. The top ten clones hold 20% to 25% of a sample with hundreds of thousands of distinct CDR3 sequences, about 42% of them seen once. The sequencing sample was made of blood. The receptors stem from a woman aged 60-75 years in good health.

This sequence joins TRBV7-7 and TRBJ2-5; D may be TRBD1 (6 bases). The DNA end is a closer match to TRBJ2-4, so the J assignment may be wrong. Germline lookup yields CDR1 SSHAT and CDR2 FNYEAQ (reference sequence). The CDR3 has 13 amino acids. CDR3 sequence reads: CASSKDSLGIQYF. The CDR3 nucleotides are TGTGCCAGCAGCAAGGACAGCCTCGGCATTCAGTACTTC.

This clonotype was recorded many times. The chain combines TRBV12-3 or TRBV12-4 with TRBJ1-5; no firm D call. The germline V and J ends were trimmed by 0 bases and 0 bases, with 3 bases remaining between them. This CDR3 is 14 amino acids long. The CDR3 spells CASSLADSNQPQHF. The DNA of the CDR3 is TGTGCCAGCAGTTTAGCGGATAGCAATCAGCCCCAGCATTTT.

The chain links TRBV5-1 to TRBJ2-3; D gene unclear. The germline V gene has CDR1 SGHRS and CDR2 YFSETQ. The V and J ends lost 3 bases and 4 bases respectively, with 12 bases between them. The CDR3 extends over 14 amino acids. The CDR3 loop is CASSSFWGADTQYF. CDR3 coding DNA: TGCGCCAGCAGCTCCTTCTGGGGTGCAGATACGCAGTATTTT.

The chain combines TRBV20-1 with TRBJ2-1; either TRBD1 or TRBD2 may fit D (6 bases each). The CDR3 totals 16 residues. Germline CDR1 and CDR2: DFQATT and SNEGSKA (reference sequence). The CDR3 here is CSLSRSGALSYNEQFF. Here the CDR3 DNA reads TGCAGCCTTAGTCGTTCGGGGGCTCTGTCCTACAATGAGCAGTTCTTC.

The rearrangement links TRBV20-1 to TRBJ1-2; 9 nucleotides match TRBD1. Germline trimming cut 6 bases from V and 6 bases from J; bases unmatched to any gene: 23. CDR3 length equals 18 residues. The germline V gene encodes CDR1 DFQATT and CDR2 SNEGSKA (reference sequence). The CDR3 is CSAKNSKSRDRVRDGYTF. CDR3 sequence (DNA): TGCAGTGCCAAAAATAGCAAGTCCCGGGACAGGGTGAGGGATGGCTACACCTTC.

The sample holds a few counts of this clonotype. This sequence joins TRBV18 and TRBJ2-4; perhaps TRBD1 as D (6 bases). The better agreement between TRBJ2-7 and the DNA end casts doubt on the J call. The length of the CDR3 is 17 residues. Per the germline V gene, CDR1 is KGHSH and CDR2 is LQKENI. For the CDR3, the DNA is TGTGCCAGCTCACCACCTCACCGACAGGCCCATTTCGGCGAGCAGTACTTC. It specifies CASSPPHRQAHFGEQYF.

The V gene is TRBV28, the J gene TRBJ2-2; no clear D gene. Trimming took 5 bases from V and 0 from J, leaving 10 bases between them. This CDR3 region has 15 residues. Germline CDR1 and CDR2: MDHEN and SYDVKM. The CDR3, as DNA: TGTGCCAGCAGTCCCCATTCCTCGAACACCGGGGAGCTGTTTTTT. Translating gives CASSPHSSNTGELFF.

A word on this clonotype: A read error is possible here, since a much larger clone lies one base away. The chain combines TRBV4-3 with TRBJ2-1, with D perhaps matching TRBD2 (5 bases). Germline CDR1 reads LGHNA; CDR2 reads YSLEER. The CDR3 sequence is 15 residues long. CDR3: CASSQDSRAYNGQFF. CDR3 coding DNA: TGCGCCAGCAGCCAAGATTCGCGGGCCTACAATGGGCAGTTCTTC.

The J gene is TRBJ1-2, the V gene TRBV7-2; tentatively, D is TRBD1 (6 bases). CDR3 length equals 16 residues. Germline CDR1 is SGHTA and CDR2 is FQGNSA. V dropped 2 bases and J dropped 2 bases, with 15 bases sitting between them. The CDR3 DNA is TGTGCCAGCAGCTTAATAGGCGGGGGGCAGAACTATGGCTACACCTTC. Its translation: CASSLIGGGQNYGYTF.

CDR3: CASSQSTDPATYEQYF. CDR3 coding DNA: TGCGCCAGCAGCCAGTCGACGGACCCAGCCACCTACGAGCAGTACTTC. The V gene is TRBV4-1, the J gene TRBJ2-7, with D uncertain. With 3 bases removed from V and 2 bases from J, the gap between germline ends came to 17 bases. Per the germline V gene, CDR1 is MGHRA and CDR2 is YSYEKL. There are 16 residues in the CDR3.

The J gene is TRBJ2-1, the V gene TRBV14; TRBD2 agrees at 9 bases. The last part of the DNA fits TRBJ2-7 better; the J call may be wrong. Looked up from germline, CDR1 is SGHDN and CDR2 is FVKESK. The CDR3 totals 16 residues. The CDR3 DNA sequence: TGTGCCAGCAGCCACCTAGCGGGAAACTCCTACAATGAGCAGTACTTC. As protein: CASSHLAGNSYNEQYF.

The chain links TRBV10-2 to TRBJ2-5; TRBD2 matches at 7 bases. J was trimmed by 2 bases and V by 2 bases; bases with no gene match: 2. The CDR3 sequence is 14 residues long. Germline V gives CDR1 WSHSY, CDR2 SAAADI. CDR3 in amino acids: CASSENGGQETQYF. Here the CDR3 DNA reads TGCGCCAGCAGTGAGAACGGGGGGCAAGAGACCCAGTACTTC.

This rearrangement joins TRBV12-3 or TRBV12-4 to TRBJ1-4; D call uncertain. CDR3 length: 14 amino acids. The V end was cut by 3 bases, the J end by 4 bases, with 9 bases between. The CDR3 is CASSFGGNNEKLFF. As DNA, the CDR3 is TGTGCCAGCAGTTTTGGAGGTAATAATGAAAAACTGTTTTTT.

Regarding this clonotype: With a much larger clone just one base away, this may be a read error. The CDR3 DNA reads TGCAGTGCTAGGGTACCGGCCGCTGAGCAGTTCTTC. It codes for CSARVPAAEQFF. The chain is built from TRBV20-1 and TRBJ2-1; unclear D gene. V lost 3 bases and J 9 bases, leaving 12 bases between the germline ends. This CDR3 has 12 residues. Germline V lookup: CDR1 DFQATT, CDR2 SNEGSKA (reference sequence).

The chain uses TRBV7-2 and TRBJ2-7; the D gene is possibly TRBD1 (6 bases). The CDR3 is 13 residues long. V was clipped by 5 bases and J by 6 bases, with 14 bases between them. CDR1 and CDR2 from the germline V gene are SGHTA and FQGNSA. The CDR3 nucleotides are TGTGCCAGCAGCCCAAACACAGGGCCCGAGCAGTACTTC. This translates into CASSPNTGPEQYF.

The chain joins TRBV20-1 to TRBJ1-1, with D uncertain. Trimming left V 7 bases short and J 1 base short, with 7 bases between. CDR1 is DFQATT and CDR2 is SNEGSKA in the germline V gene (reference sequence). This CDR3 is built from 11 residues. The CDR3 coding sequence is TGCAGTGTGATGGGGAACACTGAAGCTTTCTTT. Encoded protein: CSVMGNTEAFF.

On this clonotype itself: No DNA is shown, since the ends of the CDR3 on it are uncertain; the CDR3 is the one TCRdb lists. The rearrangement uses TRBV7-5 and TRBJ2-6; TRBD1 is the table's D call, not checked against the DNA. TRBV7-5 is reported as a pseudogene. The CDR3 is 20 residues long, counting both termini. The CDR3 reads CISVSEASSDCPSGANVLTF.

The chain joins TRBV15 to TRBJ2-4; 8 bases match TRBD1. The length of the CDR3 is 12 residues. V trimming: 0 bases; J trimming: 15 bases; junction bases outside the gene matches: 4. Per germline, CDR1 LNHNV and CDR2 YYDKDF (reference sequence). CDR3 in amino acids: CATSRDRGPRYF. In nucleotides, the CDR3 is TGTGCCACCAGCAGAGACAGGGGGCCGCGGTACTTC.

This clonotype turned up a few times. The gene calls are TRBV4-3 and TRBJ1-5, with D maybe TRBD1 (6 bases). Trimming took 4 bases from V and 6 from J, leaving 16 bases between them. CDR1 and CDR2 (germline): LGHNA, YSLEER. CDR3 length: 15 residues. The CDR3 is CASSPTRGEGQPQHF. The CDR3 DNA follows: TGCGCCAGCAGCCCTACCAGGGGAGAGGGTCAGCCCCAGCATTTT.

This clonotype was detected a few times. The J gene is TRBJ2-1, the V gene TRBV7-3; the match to TRBD2 covers 10 bases. The CDR3 is 14 amino acids. Per the germline V gene, CDR1 is SGHTA and CDR2 is FQGTGA. Germline trimming cut 4 bases from V and 7 bases from J; bases unmatched to any gene: 4. CDR3 nucleotide sequence: TGTGCCAGCAGCTACCGGACTAGCGGTAATGAGCAGTTCTTC. Its translation is CASSYRTSGNEQFF.

A word on this clonotype: One junction end does not reproduce the germline sequence, and a read error may be involved. The chain joins TRBV7-8 to TRBJ1-2; 7 bases match TRBD1. The length of the CDR3 is 15 residues. Germline V gene sequence: CDR1 SGHVS, CDR2 FQNEAQ. CDR3 nucleotides: TGTGCCAGCGGCTTACGACCCGGGACAGACTATGGCTACACCTTC. It yields the protein CASGLRPGTDYGYTF.

A few counts support this clonotype. This chain joins TRBV7-2 and TRBJ2-6; D is unresolved. This CDR3 has 17 residues. Trimming shortened V by 0 bases and J by 0 bases, and 9 bases separated the two germline ends. In germline, CDR1 is SGHTA, CDR2 FQGNSA. In nucleotides, the CDR3 is TGTGCCAGCAGCTTAGCTCCCGGGTCCTCTGGGGCCAACGTCCTGACTTTC. Protein: CASSLAPGSSGANVLTF.

The chain links TRBV30 to TRBJ2-5; tentative D call: TRBD1 (5 bases). Trimming took 3 bases from V and 2 from J, leaving 16 bases between them. The CDR3 runs to 15 residues. CDR1 is GTSNPN, CDR2 SVGIG, per germline (reference sequence). The CDR3 sequence: CAWSVAAAGQETQYF. CDR3 DNA sequence: TGTGCCTGGAGCGTAGCCGCGGCAGGGCAAGAGACCCAGTACTTC.

The chain couples TRBV15 to TRBJ2-4, with TRBD2 identical over 13 bases. This CDR3 has 23 amino acids. V lost 1 base, J lost 0 bases, and 18 bases stayed unmatched. Germline-derived CDR1 and CDR2 are LNHNV and YYDKDF (reference sequence). The chain's CDR3 is CATSRGGREGLAGLIRAKNIQYF. CDR3 sequence (DNA): TGTGCCACCAGCAGAGGGGGGCGCGAGGGACTAGCGGGGCTCATCCGAGCCAAAAACATTCAGTACTTC.